This T cell receptor beta chain was found in a study of CD8+ T cells in alopecia areata. Study context: Those treated were given oral tofacitinib at 5 to 10 mg twice daily. Study-wide results and caveats: Lesional tissue from the scalp (especially in alopecia totalis/universalis) showed higher clonality than normal scalp.

The length of the CDR3 is 13 residues. V lost 4 bases to trimming and J lost 6 bases; unmatched junction nucleotides: 3. Germline CDR1 and CDR2: SGHDN and FVKESK. After isolation, RNA underwent reverse transcription to generate cDNA as the sequencing template. Libraries were prepared by immunoSEQ multiplex PCR; TCRdb keeps only in-frame clonotypes and omits some of them. The sample consists of 110,000 to 150,000 clones, about 51% of them appearing once. Peripheral blood samples and lesional scalp punch biopsies were obtained from alopecia areata patients. PBMCs were stained for CD3, CD4 and CD8, and CD4+ and CD8+ T cells were sorted. This clone was counted a few times. Its antigen is not identified.

This rearrangement joins TRBV14 to TRBJ1-5, with TRBD1 identical over 7 bases. This sequence was found in a human donor with alopecia areata. The material was CD4+ T cells sorted from blood, obtained at week 0. CDR3: CASSLYRGQPQHF. The CDR3, as DNA: TGTGCCAGCAGCCTCTACAGGGGTCAGCCCCAGCATTTT.